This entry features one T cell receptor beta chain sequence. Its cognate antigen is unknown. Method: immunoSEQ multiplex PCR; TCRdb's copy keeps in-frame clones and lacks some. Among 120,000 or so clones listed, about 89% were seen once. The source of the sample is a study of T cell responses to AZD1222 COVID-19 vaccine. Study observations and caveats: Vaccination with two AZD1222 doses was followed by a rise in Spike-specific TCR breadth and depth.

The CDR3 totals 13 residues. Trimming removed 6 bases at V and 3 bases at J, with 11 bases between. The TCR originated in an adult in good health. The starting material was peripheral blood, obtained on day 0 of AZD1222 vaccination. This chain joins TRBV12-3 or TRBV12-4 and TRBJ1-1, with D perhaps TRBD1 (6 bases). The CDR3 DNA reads TGTGCCAGCAGCACAGGGAGGGACACTGAAGCTTTCTTT. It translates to CASSTGRDTEAFF.